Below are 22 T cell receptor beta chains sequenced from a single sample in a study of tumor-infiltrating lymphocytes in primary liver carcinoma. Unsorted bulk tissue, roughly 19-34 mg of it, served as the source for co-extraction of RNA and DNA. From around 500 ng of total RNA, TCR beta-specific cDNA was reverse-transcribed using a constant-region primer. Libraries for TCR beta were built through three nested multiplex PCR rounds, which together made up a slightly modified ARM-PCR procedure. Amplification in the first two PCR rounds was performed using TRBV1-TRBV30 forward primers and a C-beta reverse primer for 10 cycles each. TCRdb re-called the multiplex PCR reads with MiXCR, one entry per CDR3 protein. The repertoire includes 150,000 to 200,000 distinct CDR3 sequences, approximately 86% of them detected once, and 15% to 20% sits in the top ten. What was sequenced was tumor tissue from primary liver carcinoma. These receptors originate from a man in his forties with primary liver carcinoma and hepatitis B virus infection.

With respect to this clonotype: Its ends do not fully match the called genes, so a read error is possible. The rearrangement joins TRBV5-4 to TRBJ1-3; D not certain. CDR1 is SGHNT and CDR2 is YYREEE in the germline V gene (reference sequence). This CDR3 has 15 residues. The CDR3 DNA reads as TGTGCCAGCAGCGTCGAGCCGGCAACGGGAAACACAATATATTTT. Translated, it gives CASSVEPATGNTIYF.

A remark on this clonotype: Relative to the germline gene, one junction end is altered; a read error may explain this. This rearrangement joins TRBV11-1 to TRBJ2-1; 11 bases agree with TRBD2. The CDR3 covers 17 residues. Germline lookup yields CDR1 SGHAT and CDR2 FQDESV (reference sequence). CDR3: CVSSSPSTSGNRNEQFF. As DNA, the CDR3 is TGTGTCAGCAGCTCTCCCTCGACTAGCGGGAATCGAAATGAGCAGTTCTTC.

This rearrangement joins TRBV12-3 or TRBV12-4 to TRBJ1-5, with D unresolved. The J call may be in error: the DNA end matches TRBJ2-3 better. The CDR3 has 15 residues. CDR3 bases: TGTGCCAGCAGCTCCGCAGCGCAGGCTAACCAGCCCCAGTATTTT. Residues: CASSSAAQANQPQYF.

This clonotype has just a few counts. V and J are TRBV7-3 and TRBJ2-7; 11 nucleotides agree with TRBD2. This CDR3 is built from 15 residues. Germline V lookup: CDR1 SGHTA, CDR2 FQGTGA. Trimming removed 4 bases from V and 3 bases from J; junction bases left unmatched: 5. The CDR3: CASSSSGTSGYEQYF. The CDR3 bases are TGTGCCAGCAGCTCCTCGGGGACTAGCGGCTACGAGCAGTACTTC.

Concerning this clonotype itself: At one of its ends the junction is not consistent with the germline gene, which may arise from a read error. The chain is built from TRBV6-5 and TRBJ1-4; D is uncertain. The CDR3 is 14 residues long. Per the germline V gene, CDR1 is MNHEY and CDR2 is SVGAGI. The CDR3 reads CASGMIATNEKLFF. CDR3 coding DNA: TGTGCCAGCGGAATGATCGCAACTAATGAAAAACTGTTCTTT.

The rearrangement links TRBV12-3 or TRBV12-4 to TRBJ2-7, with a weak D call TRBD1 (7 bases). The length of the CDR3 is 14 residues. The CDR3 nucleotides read TGTGCTAACAGTTCGGGGGCAGGGGGCTACGAGCAGTACTTC. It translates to CANSSGAGGYEQYF.

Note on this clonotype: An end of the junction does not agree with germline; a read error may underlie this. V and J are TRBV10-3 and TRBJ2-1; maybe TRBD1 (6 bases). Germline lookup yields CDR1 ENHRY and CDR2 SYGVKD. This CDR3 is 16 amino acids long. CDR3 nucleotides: TGTGCCATCAGTGTAGCGAGGGGGAGCTCCTACAATGAACAGTTCTTC. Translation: CAISVARGSSYNEQFF.

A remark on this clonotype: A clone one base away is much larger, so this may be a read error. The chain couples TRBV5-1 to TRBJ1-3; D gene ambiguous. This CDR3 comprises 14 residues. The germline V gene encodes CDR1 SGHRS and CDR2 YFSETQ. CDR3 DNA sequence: TGCGCCGGCAGCTTGGGAGACGCTGGAAACACCATATATTTT. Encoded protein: CAGSLGDAGNTIYF.

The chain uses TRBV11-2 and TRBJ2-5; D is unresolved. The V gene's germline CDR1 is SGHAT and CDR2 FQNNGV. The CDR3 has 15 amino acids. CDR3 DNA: TGTGTAAGCAGCCCCGTCGTGCTAGTCCCAGAGACCCAGTACTTC. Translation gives CVSSPVVLVPETQYF.

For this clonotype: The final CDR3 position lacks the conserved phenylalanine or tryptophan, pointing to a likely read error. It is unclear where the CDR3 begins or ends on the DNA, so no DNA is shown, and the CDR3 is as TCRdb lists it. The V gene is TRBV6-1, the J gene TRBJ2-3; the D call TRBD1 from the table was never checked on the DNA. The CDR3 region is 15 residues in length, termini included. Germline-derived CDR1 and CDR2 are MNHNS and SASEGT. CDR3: CASSITGTSTDTQCC.

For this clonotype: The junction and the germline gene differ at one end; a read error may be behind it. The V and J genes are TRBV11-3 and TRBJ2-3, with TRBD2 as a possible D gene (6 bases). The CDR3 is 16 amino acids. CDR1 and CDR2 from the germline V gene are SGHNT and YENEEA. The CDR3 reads CASSSGIQRALDAQYF. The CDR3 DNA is TGTGCCAGCAGCTCGGGGATCCAGCGGGCCTTAGATGCGCAGTATTTT.

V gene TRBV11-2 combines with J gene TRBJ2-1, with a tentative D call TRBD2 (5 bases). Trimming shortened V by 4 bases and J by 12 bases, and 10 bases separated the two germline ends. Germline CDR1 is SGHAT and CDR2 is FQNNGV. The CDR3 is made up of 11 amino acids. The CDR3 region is CASSSSTRQFF. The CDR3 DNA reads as TGTGCCAGCAGCTCCTCAACTAGGCAGTTCTTC.

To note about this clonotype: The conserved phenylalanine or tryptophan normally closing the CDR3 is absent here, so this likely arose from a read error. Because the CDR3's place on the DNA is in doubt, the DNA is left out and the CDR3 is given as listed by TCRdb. CDR3 in amino acids: CSVEASVQETKYL. The chain carries TRBV29-1 and TRBJ2-5. CDR1 SQVTM and CDR2 ANQGSEA come from the germline V gene. The CDR3 is 13 amino acids in total, end residues counted.

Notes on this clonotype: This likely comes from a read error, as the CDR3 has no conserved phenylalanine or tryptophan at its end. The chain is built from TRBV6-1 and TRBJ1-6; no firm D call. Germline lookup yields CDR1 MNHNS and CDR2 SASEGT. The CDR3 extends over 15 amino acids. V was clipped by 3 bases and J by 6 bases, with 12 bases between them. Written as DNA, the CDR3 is TGTGCCAGCAGTGACAACGGAAGGACTAATTCACCCCTCCACTAT. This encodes CASSDNGRTNSPLHY.

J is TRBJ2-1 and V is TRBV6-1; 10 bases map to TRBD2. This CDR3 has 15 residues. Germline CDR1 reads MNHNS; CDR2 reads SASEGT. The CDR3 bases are TGTGTTAGCAGTGAATCTAGCGGGAGCTACAATGAGCAGTTCTTC. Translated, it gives CVSSESSGSYNEQFF.

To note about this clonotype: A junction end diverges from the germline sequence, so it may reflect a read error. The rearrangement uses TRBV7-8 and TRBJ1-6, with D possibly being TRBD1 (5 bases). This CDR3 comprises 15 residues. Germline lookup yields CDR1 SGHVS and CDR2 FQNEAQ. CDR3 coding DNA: TGTGCCAGCAGCGGATCCGGGGCAGCTACTTCACCCCTTCACTTT. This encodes CASSGSGAATSPLHF.

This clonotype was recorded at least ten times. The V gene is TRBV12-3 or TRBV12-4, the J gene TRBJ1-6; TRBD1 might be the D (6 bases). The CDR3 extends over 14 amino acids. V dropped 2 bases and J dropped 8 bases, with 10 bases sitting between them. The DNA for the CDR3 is TGTGCCAGCAGTTTACAGGGGACCGATTCACCCCTCCACTTT. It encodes CASSLQGTDSPLHF.

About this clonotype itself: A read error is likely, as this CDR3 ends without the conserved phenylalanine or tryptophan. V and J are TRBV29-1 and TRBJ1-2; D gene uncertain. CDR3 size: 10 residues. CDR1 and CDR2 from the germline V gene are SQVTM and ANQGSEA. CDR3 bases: TGCACCGTTGACGGTGATGGCTACACCATC. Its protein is CTVDGDGYTI.

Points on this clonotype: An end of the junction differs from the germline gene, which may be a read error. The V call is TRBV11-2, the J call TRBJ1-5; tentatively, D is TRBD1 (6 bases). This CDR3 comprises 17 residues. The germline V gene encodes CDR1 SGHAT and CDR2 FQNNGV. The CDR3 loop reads CASSLVRLTGSNQPQHF. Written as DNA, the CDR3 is TGTGCCAGTAGCTTAGTAAGGTTAACAGGGAGCAATCAGCCCCAGCATTTT.

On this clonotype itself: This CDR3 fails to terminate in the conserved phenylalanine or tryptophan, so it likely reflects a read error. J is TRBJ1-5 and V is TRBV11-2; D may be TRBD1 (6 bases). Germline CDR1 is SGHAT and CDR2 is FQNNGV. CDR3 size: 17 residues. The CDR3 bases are TGTGCCAGCAGCTTAGCAGGGGTAACAGGGAGGAATCAGTCCCAGCATTAT. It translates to CASSLAGVTGRNQSQHY.

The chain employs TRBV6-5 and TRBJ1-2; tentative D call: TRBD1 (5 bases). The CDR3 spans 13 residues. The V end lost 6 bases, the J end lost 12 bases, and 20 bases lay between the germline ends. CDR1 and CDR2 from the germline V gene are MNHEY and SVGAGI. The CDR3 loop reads CASSQDIASSHTF. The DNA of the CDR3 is TGTGCCAGCAGCCAGGACATCGCGAGCAGCCACACCTTC.

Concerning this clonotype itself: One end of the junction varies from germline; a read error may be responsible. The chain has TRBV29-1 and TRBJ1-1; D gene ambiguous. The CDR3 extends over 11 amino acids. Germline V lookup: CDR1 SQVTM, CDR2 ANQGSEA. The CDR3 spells CNVDPSLRASF. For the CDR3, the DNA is TGCAACGTTGACCCTAGCCTCCGAGCTTCCTTT.